A few counts support the clone carrying this T cell receptor (beta chain). Antigen unknown. The record originates from a study of blood T cells in healthy people across ages. Notes on the study in general: The long-lived group displayed more naive CD4+ cells, plus higher diversity, than the aged donors did. CMV infection status of these donors was not known. Diversity of TCR beta per million T cells declined in a roughly linear way with age.

Healthy individuals of Caucasian origin from Russia, aged about 6 to 95, served as donors. Combining a sample-barcoded 5' primer with a J-beta primer mix, a second PCR ran for roughly 6 to 11 cycles. TCRdb independently ran MiXCR on the 5' RACE reads; one entry per CDR3 protein. This sample has around 620,000 distinct CDR3 sequences, with 25% to 30% found just once. V lost 3 bases to trimming and J lost 7 bases, with 22 bases between them. Germline loops: CDR1 SQVTM, CDR2 ANQGSEA. The CDR3 totals 16 residues. The chain employs TRBV29-1 and TRBJ2-1; D may be TRBD1 (6 bases). This receptor was obtained from an older woman in good health. Specimen: blood. The CDR3 bases are TGCAGCGTTGATCGGGGTGCAGGGGCGGCGGTTAATGAGCAGTTCTTC. Its protein product is CSVDRGAGAAVNEQFF.